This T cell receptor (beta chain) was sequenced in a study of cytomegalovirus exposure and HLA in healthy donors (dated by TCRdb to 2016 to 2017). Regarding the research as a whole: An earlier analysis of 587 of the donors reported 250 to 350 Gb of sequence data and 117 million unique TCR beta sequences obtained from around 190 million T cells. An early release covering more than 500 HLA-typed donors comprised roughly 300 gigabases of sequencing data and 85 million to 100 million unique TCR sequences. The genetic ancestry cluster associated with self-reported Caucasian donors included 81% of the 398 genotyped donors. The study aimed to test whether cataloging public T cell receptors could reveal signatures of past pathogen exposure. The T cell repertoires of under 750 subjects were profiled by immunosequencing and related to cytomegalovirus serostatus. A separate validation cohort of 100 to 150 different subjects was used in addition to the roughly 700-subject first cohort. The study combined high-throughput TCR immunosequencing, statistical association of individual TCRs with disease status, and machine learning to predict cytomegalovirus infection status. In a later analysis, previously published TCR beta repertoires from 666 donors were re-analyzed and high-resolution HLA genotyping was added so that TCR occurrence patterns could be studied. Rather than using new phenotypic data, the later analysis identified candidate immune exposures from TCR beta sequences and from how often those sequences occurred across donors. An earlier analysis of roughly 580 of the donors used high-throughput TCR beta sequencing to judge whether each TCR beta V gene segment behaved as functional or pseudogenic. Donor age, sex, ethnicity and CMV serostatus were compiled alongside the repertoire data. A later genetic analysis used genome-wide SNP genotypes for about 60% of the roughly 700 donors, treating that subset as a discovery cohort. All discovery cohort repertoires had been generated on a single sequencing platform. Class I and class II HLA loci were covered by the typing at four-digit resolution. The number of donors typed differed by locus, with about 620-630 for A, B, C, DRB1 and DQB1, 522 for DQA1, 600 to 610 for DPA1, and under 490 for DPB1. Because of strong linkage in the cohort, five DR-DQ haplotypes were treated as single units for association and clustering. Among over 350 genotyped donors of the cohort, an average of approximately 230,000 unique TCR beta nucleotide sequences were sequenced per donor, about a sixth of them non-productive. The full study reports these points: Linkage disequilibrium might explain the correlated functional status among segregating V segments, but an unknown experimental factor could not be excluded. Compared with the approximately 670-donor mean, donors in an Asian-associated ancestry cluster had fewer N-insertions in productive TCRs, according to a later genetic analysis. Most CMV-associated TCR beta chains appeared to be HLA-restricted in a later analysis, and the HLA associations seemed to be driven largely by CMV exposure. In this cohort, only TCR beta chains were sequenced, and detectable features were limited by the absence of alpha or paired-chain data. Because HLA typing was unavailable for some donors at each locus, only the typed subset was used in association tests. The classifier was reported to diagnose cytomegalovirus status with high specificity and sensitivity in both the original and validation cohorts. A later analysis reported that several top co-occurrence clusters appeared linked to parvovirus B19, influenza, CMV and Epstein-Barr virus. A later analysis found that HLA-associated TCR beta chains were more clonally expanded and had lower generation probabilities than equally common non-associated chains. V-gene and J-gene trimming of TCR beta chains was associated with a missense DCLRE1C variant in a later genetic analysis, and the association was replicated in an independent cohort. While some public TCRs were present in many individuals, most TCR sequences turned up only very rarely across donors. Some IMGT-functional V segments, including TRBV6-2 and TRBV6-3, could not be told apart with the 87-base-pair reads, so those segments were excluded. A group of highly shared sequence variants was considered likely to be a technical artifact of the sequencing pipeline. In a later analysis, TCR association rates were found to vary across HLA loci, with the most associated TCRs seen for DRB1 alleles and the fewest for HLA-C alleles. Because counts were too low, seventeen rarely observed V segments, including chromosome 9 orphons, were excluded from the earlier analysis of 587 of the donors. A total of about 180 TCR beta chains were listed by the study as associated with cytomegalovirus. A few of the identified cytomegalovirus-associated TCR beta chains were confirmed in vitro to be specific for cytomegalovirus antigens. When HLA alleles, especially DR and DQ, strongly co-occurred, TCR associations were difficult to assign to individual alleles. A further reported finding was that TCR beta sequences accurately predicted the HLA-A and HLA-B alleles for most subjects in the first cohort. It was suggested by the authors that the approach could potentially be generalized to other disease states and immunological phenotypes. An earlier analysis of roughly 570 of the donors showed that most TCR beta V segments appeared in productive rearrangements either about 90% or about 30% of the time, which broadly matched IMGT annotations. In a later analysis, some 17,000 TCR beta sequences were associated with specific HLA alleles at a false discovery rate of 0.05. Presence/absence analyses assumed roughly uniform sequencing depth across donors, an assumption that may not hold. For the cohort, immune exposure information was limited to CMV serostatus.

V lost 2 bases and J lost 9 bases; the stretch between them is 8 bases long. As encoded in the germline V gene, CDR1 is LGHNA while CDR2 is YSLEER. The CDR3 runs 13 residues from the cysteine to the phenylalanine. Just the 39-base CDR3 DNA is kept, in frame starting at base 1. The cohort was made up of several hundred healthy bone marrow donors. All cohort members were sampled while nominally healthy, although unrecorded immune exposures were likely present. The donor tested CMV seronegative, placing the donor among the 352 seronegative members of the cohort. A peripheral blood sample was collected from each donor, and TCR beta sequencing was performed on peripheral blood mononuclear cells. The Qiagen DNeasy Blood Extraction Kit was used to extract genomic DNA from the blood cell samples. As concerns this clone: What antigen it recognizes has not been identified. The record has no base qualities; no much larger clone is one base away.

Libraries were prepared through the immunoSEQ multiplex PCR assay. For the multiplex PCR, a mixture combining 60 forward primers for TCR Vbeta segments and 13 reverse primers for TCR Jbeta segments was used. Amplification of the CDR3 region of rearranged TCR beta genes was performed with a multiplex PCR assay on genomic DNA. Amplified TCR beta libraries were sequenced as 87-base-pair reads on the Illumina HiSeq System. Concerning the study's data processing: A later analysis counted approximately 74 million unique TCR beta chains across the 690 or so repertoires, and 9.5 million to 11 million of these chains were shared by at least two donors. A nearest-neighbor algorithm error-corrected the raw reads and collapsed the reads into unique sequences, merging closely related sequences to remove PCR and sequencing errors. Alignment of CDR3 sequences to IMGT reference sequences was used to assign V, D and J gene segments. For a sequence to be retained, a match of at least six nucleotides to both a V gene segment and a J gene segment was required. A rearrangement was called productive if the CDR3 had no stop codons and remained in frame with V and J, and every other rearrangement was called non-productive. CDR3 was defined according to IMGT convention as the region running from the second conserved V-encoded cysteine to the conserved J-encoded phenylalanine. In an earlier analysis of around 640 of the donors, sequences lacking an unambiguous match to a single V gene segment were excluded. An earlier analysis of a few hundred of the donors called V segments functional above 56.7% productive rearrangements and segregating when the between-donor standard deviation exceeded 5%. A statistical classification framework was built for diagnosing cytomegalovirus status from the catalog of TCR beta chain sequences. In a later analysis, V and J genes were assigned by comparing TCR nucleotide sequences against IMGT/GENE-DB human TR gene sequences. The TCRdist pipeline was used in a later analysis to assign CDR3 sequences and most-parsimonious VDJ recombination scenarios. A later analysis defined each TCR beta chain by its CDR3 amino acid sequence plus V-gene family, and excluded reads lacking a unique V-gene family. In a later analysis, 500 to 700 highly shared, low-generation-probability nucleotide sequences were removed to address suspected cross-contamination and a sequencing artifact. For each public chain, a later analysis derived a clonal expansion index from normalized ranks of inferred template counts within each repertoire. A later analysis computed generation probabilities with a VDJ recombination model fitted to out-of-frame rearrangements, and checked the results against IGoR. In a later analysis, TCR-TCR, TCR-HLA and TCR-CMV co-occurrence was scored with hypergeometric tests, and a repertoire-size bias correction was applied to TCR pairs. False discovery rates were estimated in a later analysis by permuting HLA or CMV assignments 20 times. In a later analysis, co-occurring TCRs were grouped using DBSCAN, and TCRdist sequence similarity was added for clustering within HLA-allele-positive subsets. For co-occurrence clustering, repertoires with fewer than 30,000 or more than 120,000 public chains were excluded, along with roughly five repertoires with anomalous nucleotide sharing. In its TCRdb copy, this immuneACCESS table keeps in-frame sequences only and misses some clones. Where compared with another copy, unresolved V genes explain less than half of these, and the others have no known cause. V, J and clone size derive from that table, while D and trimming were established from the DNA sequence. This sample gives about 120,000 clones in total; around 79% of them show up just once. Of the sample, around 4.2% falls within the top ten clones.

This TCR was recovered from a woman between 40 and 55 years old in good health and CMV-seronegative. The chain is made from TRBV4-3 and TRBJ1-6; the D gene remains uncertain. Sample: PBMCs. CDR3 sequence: CASSQSRASPLHF. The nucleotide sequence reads TGCGCCAGCAGCCAATCGAGAGCTTCACCCCTCCACTTT.